Listed below are T cell receptor beta chains from one sample, sequenced in a study of T-cell memory formation after mild COVID-19. From the 5' RACE reads, TCRdb called clonotypes with MiXCR, one entry per CDR3 protein. Of about 560,000 distinct CDR3 sequences listed, roughly 18% are singletons. Sequenced input: PBMCs or a T cell subset sorted from them (not recorded which). The receptors here all came from an adult woman who had mild COVID-19 (a few samples of this study predate the infection). Cell type and time point are not known. Both conserved end residues are part of each CDR3. A D gene is named only where the DNA matches it firmly. Size tells how often a clone was seen (once, few, many) or the class of an expanded clone, and some rows leave it out.

size	V	J	D	DNA	CDR3
few	TRBV12-3/TRBV12-4	TRBJ2-2	.	TGTGCCAGCAGCTGGGGAGGACGGAACACCGGGGAGCTGTTTTTT	CASSWGGRNTGELFF
.	TRBV7-9	TRBJ1-1	.	TGTGCCAGCAGCGGGGAGTACACTGAAGCTTTCTTT	CASSGEYTEAFF
many	TRBV5-1	TRBJ2-1	.	TGCGCCAGCAGCTCTGGTCCTACCAATGAGCAGTTCTTC	CASSSGPTNEQFF
.	TRBV7-9	TRBJ2-1	.	TGTGCCAGCAGCTTATCCGGGGGCTGGCACTTCTTC	CASSLSGGWHFF
.	TRBV20-1	TRBJ1-2	TRBD1	TGCAGTGTTCCGGACAGGGTAGGCGGCTACACCTTC	CSVPDRVGGYTF
.	TRBV4-1	TRBJ1-1	TRBD1	TGCGCCAGCAGCCATGGGACAGCCTACACTGAAGCTTTCTTT	CASSHGTAYTEAFF
.	TRBV20-1	TRBJ2-7	TRBD1	TGCAGTGCTAGTAGGACAGGGGGCGAGCAGTACTTC	CSASRTGGEQYF
few	TRBV20-1	TRBJ2-2	.	TGCAGTGCTAGAAACCGACTTAAAGAATCGAACACCGGGGAGCTGTTTTTT	CSARNRLKESNTGELFF
many	TRBV7-2	TRBJ2-2	.	TGTGCCAGCAGCTTAGGGGCTTTATACCCCCTAACCGGGGAGCTGTTTTTT	CASSLGALYPLTGELFF
few	TRBV7-9	TRBJ2-1	TRBD2	TGTGCCAGCAGCATTAGCGGGGGATACAATGAGCAGTTCTTC	CASSISGGYNEQFF
few	TRBV11-2	TRBJ2-7	TRBD2	TGTGCCAGCAGCTTAGAAACACTAGCGGGGGCAACCTACGAGCAGTACTTC	CASSLETLAGATYEQYF
.	TRBV29-1	TRBJ1-2	.	TGCAGCGTTGACCTCTTGGAAGGTTCGGGGAGGGCGCATGGCTACACCTTC	CSVDLLEGSGRAHGYTF
.	TRBV6-5	TRBJ2-7	TRBD2	TGTGCCAGCAGGGAGACTAGCAACCCTTCCGAGCAGTACTTC	CASRETSNPSEQYF
few	TRBV3-1	TRBJ1-1	.	TGTGCCAGCAGCTGGAAAGGCCTTGGCGCTGAAGCTTTCTTT	CASSWKGLGAEAFF
.	TRBV4-3	TRBJ1-1	.	TGCGCCAGCAGCCAAGAGTTATTGGGGAACACTGAAGCTTTCTTT	CASSQELLGNTEAFF
.	TRBV20-1	TRBJ2-7	.	TGCAGTGCTACTCGGGACGGGCCATCCTACGAGCAGTACTTC	CSATRDGPSYEQYF
.	TRBV5-1	TRBJ2-2	.	TGCGCCAGCAGCTTGGAGGCAGGAACGTACACCGGGGAGCTGTTTTTT	CASSLEAGTYTGELFF
.	TRBV4-1	TRBJ2-3	.	TGCGCCAGCAGCCAAGTGGGGGCCCTGCGGGCAGATACGCAGTATTTT	CASSQVGALRADTQYF
many	TRBV5-1	TRBJ2-7	.	TGCGCCAGCAGCCTGTGGGGCTCGGGGAGCCACGAGCAGTACTTC	CASSLWGSGSHEQYF
.	TRBV7-9	TRBJ1-1	.	TGTGCCAGCAGCTCTCCAAAGACAGTTAACACTGAAGCTTTCTTT	CASSSPKTVNTEAFF
many	TRBV12-3/TRBV12-4	TRBJ2-7	TRBD2	TGTGCCAGCAGCTACACGGGGGGCGAGCAGTACTTC	CASSYTGGEQYF
few	TRBV5-1	TRBJ2-3	TRBD1	TGCGCCAGCAGCTCCGGACAGGCTGGGACAGATACGCAGTATTTT	CASSSGQAGTDTQYF
few	TRBV5-1	TRBJ2-5	.	TGCGCCAGTACTCCCGCCCCGGGGGAGACCCAGTACTTC	CASTPAPGETQYF
.	TRBV27	TRBJ2-7	TRBD1	TGTGCCAGTAAGGACAGGGGGCAACACGAGCAGTACTTC	CASKDRGQHEQYF
few	TRBV7-9	TRBJ2-7	.	TGTGCCAGCAGCTTAGCGCTAGGGGAAAGAGAGCAGTACTTC	CASSLALGEREQYF
few	TRBV3-1	TRBJ2-5	TRBD2	TGTGCCAGCTGGCGGCGGGGGAGTGAAGAGACCCAGTACTTC	CASWRRGSEETQYF
few	TRBV4-1	TRBJ2-5	TRBD2	TGCGCCAGCAGCCAACTAGGGACTAGCAGGGAGACCCAGTACTTC	CASSQLGTSRETQYF
.	TRBV7-2	TRBJ2-7	TRBD1	TGTGCCAGCAGCTTTGGGACAGGGGTTAATTACGAGCAGTACTTC	CASSFGTGVNYEQYF
.	TRBV7-2	TRBJ1-1	TRBD1	TGTGCCAGCAGCTTAGAAAGGCAGGGGGCGGACACTGAAGCTTTCTTT	CASSLERQGADTEAFF
.	TRBV6-2/TRBV6-3	TRBJ2-1	TRBD1	TGTGCCAGCAGTTACCGGGACAGGGGTTGGAAGTTCTTC	CASSYRDRGWKFF
.	TRBV20-1	TRBJ2-3	.	TGCAGTGCTAGACGCCGTCGGGGCACTCAAGCAGATACGCAGTATTTT	CSARRRRGTQADTQYF
.	TRBV7-9	TRBJ2-1	TRBD1	TGTGCCAGCAGCACAGGGGGCTACAATGAGCAGTTCTTC	CASSTGGYNEQFF
.	TRBV7-3	TRBJ2-7	.	TGTGCCAGCAGCTTAACAGGGAGCGTCTCCTACGAGCAGTACTTC	CASSLTGSVSYEQYF
many	TRBV5-1	TRBJ2-2	.	TGCGCCAGCAAGGACAGTCTCGCGAACACCGGGGAGCTGTTTTTT	CASKDSLANTGELFF
.	TRBV25-1	TRBJ1-6	.	TGTGCCAGCAGTGAAGACTTTCATTCACCCCTCCACTTT	CASSEDFHSPLHF
few	TRBV5-1	TRBJ1-2	TRBD1	TGCGCCAGCACCGAGTGGACAGGGGGCTCAAACTATGGCTACACCTTC	CASTEWTGGSNYGYTF
.	TRBV28	TRBJ1-1	TRBD1	TGTGCCAGCAGTCCCCGACAGGGGTTCAACACTGAAGCTTTCTTT	CASSPRQGFNTEAFF
few	TRBV9	TRBJ2-1	.	TGTGCCAGCAGCGTAGCTTTCAGGGGCCCCTACAATGAGCAGTTCTTC	CASSVAFRGPYNEQFF
many	TRBV7-2	TRBJ2-7	TRBD2	TGTGCCAGCAGCTTAATTATTGCTAGCGGGAGCTACGAGCAGTACTTC	CASSLIIASGSYEQYF
few	TRBV12-3/TRBV12-4	TRBJ2-5	TRBD2	TGTGCCAGCAGTTTTGGGCTAGCGGGAGGTTTGGAGACCCAGTACTTC	CASSFGLAGGLETQYF
.	TRBV3-1	TRBJ2-7	TRBD2	TGTGCCAGCAGCCAAGATCTCGAGGTAGCGGGAGCCCTCTACGAGCAGTACTTC	CASSQDLEVAGALYEQYF
.	TRBV24-1	TRBJ2-1	.	TGTGCCACCAGTGATTTGCACGGAAGCTCCTACAATGAGCAGTTCTTC	CATSDLHGSSYNEQFF
.	TRBV6-5	TRBJ2-1	TRBD1	TGTGCCAGCAGTTACTCGTCCTTCAGGGCAGGGGGAAAGGATGAGCAGTTCTTC	CASSYSSFRAGGKDEQFF
.	TRBV2	TRBJ2-7	TRBD1	TGTGCCAGCAGCGCCGGGACAGGGTTTTACGAGCAGTACTTC	CASSAGTGFYEQYF
.	TRBV10-3	TRBJ2-5	.	TGTGCCATCAGCCCCGGGGGCCGGGAGACCCAGTACTTC	CAISPGGRETQYF
.	TRBV3-1	TRBJ2-5	TRBD2	TGTGCCAGCAACCTAGCGGGGAGAGAGACCCAGTACTTC	CASNLAGRETQYF
.	TRBV27	TRBJ2-2	.	TGTGCCAGCAGACCCGACACTAACACCGGGGAGCTGTTTTTT	CASRPDTNTGELFF
.	TRBV4-1	TRBJ2-7	.	TGCGCCAGCAGCCAAGATGAGTTAAACTACGAGCAGTACTTC	CASSQDELNYEQYF
few	TRBV20-1	TRBJ1-5	.	TGCAGTGCCCAGACCCCGGCAGGGTTCGATCAGCCCCAGCATTTT	CSAQTPAGFDQPQHF